The 17 T cell receptor beta chains below all came from one sample that was sequenced in a study of blood T cell repertoires in COVID-19. TCRdb keeps only in-frame clones here, not all; method: immunoSEQ multiplex PCR. The repertoire consists of more than 95,000 clones, with more than 85% occurring once and the leading ten covering 2.1%. Sequencing was carried out using peripheral blood. Every receptor here comes from a man aged 50 or older with COVID-19, enrolled during active disease.

This chain uses TRBV6-5 with TRBJ1-2, with D possibly being TRBD1 (5 bases). V was trimmed by 6 bases and J by 0 bases, leaving 8 bases between them. Germline V gives CDR1 MNHEY, CDR2 SVGAGI. This CDR3 has 13 residues. CDR3 residues: CASRLTANYGYTF. The CDR3 DNA follows: TGTGCCAGCAGACTGACAGCTAACTATGGCTACACCTTC.

This clone was seen more than once but under ten times. The V gene is TRBV5-1, the J gene TRBJ2-3; 7 bases line up with TRBD1. Trimming removed 4 bases from V and 0 bases from J; junction bases left unmatched: 2. The CDR3 totals 14 residues. From germline, CDR1 is SGHRS and CDR2 YFSETQ. CDR3 bases: TGCGCCAGCAGCCCGGGACAGAGCACAGATACGCAGTATTTT. Its protein is CASSPGQSTDTQYF. The whole variable domain, remainder taken from reference TRBV5-1 and TRBJ2-3, is KAGVTQTPRYLIKTRGQQVTLSCSPISGHRSVSWYQQTPGQGLQFLFEYFSETQRNKGNFPGRFSGRQFSNSRSEMNVSTLELGDSALYLCASSPGQSTDTQYFGPGTRLTVL.

A single count supports this clone. The chain has TRBV6-5 and TRBJ1-1; tentative D call: TRBD1 (5 bases). Germline V gene data show CDR1 as MNHEY and CDR2 as SVGAGI. The germline V and J ends were trimmed by 6 bases and 5 bases, with 16 bases remaining between them. The length of the CDR3 is 14 residues. CDR3 coding DNA: TGTGCCAGCAGGCCCAGGGCGCTTGGTACTGAAGCTTTCTTT. This gives the protein CASRPRALGTEAFF.

The chain combines TRBV18 with TRBJ2-3; 7 nucleotides align to TRBD2. Trimming cost V 0 bases and J 2 bases; bases outside gene matches: 8. Germline-derived CDR1 and CDR2 are KGHSH and LQKENI. The length of the CDR3 is 17 residues. CDR3 sequence (DNA): TGTGCCAGCTCACCACCGGTACTAGCGCTTAACACAGATACGCAGTATTTT. Its protein product is CASSPPVLALNTDTQYF.

The CDR3 spells CASSSQGETEAFF. Written as DNA, the CDR3 is TGTGCCAGCAGTTCACAGGGGGAGACTGAAGCTTTCTTT. The chain joins TRBV12-3 or TRBV12-4 to TRBJ1-1, with 8 bases aligning to TRBD1. V lost 4 bases, J lost 5 bases, and 3 bases stayed unmatched. CDR3 length: 13 amino acids.

The rearrangement uses TRBV7-2 and TRBJ2-3, with 7 bases that match TRBD2. The germline CDR1 and CDR2 sequences are SGHTA and FQGNSA. The ends lost 3 bases at V and 3 bases at J; junction bases unmatched: 0. The CDR3 covers 13 residues. The CDR3: CASSLGGTDTQYF. The DNA of the CDR3 is TGTGCCAGCAGCTTGGGGGGGACAGATACGCAGTATTTT.

The chain links TRBV4-1 to TRBJ2-1; a possible D gene is TRBD2 (6 bases). V dropped 0 bases and J dropped 6 bases, with 9 bases sitting between them. The CDR3 length is 14 residues. Germline loops: CDR1 MGHRA, CDR2 YSYEKL. The CDR3 nucleotides are TGCGCCAGCAGCCAAGAACCTAGCGCCAATGAGCAGTTCTTC. Translated, it gives CASSQEPSANEQFF.

CDR3 loop: CASSYQGSYTF. The CDR3 region has the DNA TGTGCCAGCAGTTATCAGGGGAGCTACACCTTC. The chain joins TRBV6-2 or TRBV6-3 to TRBJ1-2; TRBD1 is a possible D gene (6 bases). The length of the CDR3 is 11 residues. Germline CDR1 is MNHEY and CDR2 is SVGEGT. V gave up 3 bases and J gave up 9 bases, with 8 bases separating them.

This sequence joins TRBV10-3 and TRBJ2-7; D perhaps matches TRBD1 (6 bases). The CDR3 is 13 residues long. The V gene lost 5 bases and the J gene lost 3 bases, with 11 bases spanning the gap. From germline, CDR1 is ENHRY and CDR2 SYGVKD. The CDR3 DNA is TGTGCCATCAGTAGGGACATCGTCTACGAGCAGTACTTC. Encoded protein: CAISRDIVYEQYF.

The V gene is TRBV27, the J gene TRBJ1-5; weak D call: TRBD1 (6 bases). The ends were cut back, 8 bases at V and 1 base at J, with 21 bases in the middle. The V gene's germline CDR1 is MNHEY and CDR2 SMNVEV (reference sequence). This CDR3 is 17 amino acids long. The CDR3 spells CASASYKQGLSNQPQHF. For the CDR3, the DNA is TGTGCCAGCGCGTCATATAAACAGGGCCTCAGCAATCAGCCCCAGCATTTT.

Only one count was recorded for this clone. The rearrangement uses TRBV28 and TRBJ2-7; the D gene is possibly TRBD2 (6 bases). The CDR3 extends over 14 amino acids. Trimming shortened V by 3 bases and J by 4 bases, and 13 bases separated the two germline ends. CDR1 is MDHEN, CDR2 SYDVKM, per germline. The CDR3 DNA reads as TGTGCCAGCAGTTTCGGGGGTAACGAATACGAGCAGTACTTC. The encoded protein is CASSFGGNEYEQYF.

This clone showed up just once. V usage is TRBV27 and J usage is TRBJ2-1; 9 bases are a match to TRBD2. V dropped 5 bases and J dropped 3; count of bases not matched to a gene: 5. The CDR3 runs to 15 residues. Germline V gene lookup returns CDR1 MNHEY and CDR2 SMNVEV (reference sequence). For the CDR3, the DNA is TGTGCCAGCAGTCCAGCGGGAGGCCACTACAATGAGCAGTTCTTC. This encodes CASSPAGGHYNEQFF.

This clone is a singleton in its sample. The chain employs TRBV11-1 and TRBJ2-1; no clear D gene. The CDR3 contains 12 residues. CDR1 and CDR2 from the germline V gene are SGHAT and FQDESV (reference sequence). V dropped 1 base and J dropped 10 bases, with 8 bases sitting between them. CDR3 nucleotide sequence: TGTGCCAGCAGCTTAGAGAGTTCCGAGCAGTTCTTC. Amino acid sequence: CASSLESSEQFF.

This clone was seen only once. This chain links TRBV7-9 with TRBJ1-2, with 7 bases lining up with TRBD1. The CDR3 runs 15 residues. The trim removed 5 bases at V and 6 bases at J, leaving 12 bases unmatched. Germline values: CDR1 SEHNR, CDR2 FQNEAQ (reference sequence). CDR3 protein: CASSVDGTASNGYTF. CDR3 sequence (DNA): TGTGCCAGCAGCGTAGACGGGACAGCGTCAAATGGCTACACCTTC.

The J gene is TRBJ2-2, the V gene TRBV6-5, with a weak D call TRBD1 (6 bases). Germline CDR1 MNHEY, CDR2 SVGAGI. The V and J ends lost 6 bases and 3 bases respectively, with 8 bases between them. The CDR3 sequence is 13 residues long. For the CDR3, the DNA is TGTGCCAGCAGCAGGACAGACACCGGGGAGCTGTTTTTT. Its translation is CASSRTDTGELFF.

This rearrangement joins TRBV15 to TRBJ1-4; D is undetermined. V lost 5 bases and J 0 bases, leaving 13 bases between the germline ends. Looked up from germline, CDR1 is LNHNV and CDR2 is YYDKDF (reference sequence). The CDR3 sequence is 16 residues long. This chain's CDR3 is CATSSLGGATNEKLFF. The CDR3 nucleotides are TGTGCCACCAGCTCCCTCGGCGGCGCAACTAATGAAAAACTGTTTTTT.

The chain uses TRBV29-1 and TRBJ1-1; possible D gene TRBD1, 6 bases. There are 11 residues in the CDR3. Trimming pared 6 bases from V and 9 bases from J, leaving 14 bases between. The germline gives CDR1 SQVTM, CDR2 ANQGSEA. CDR3 nucleotides: TGCAGCGTCGGAACAGGGTTTAAAGCTTTCTTT. Encoded protein: CSVGTGFKAFF.